These T cell receptor beta chains were read from a single sample in a study of blood T cell repertoires in COVID-19. Produced via immunoSEQ multiplex PCR; TCRdb's table is partial and in-frame only. The profile shows about 200,000 clones, 81% of them singletons. The sample was peripheral blood. Receptor source: a woman aged 80 or older with acute or convalescent COVID-19. Both conserved end residues are part of each CDR3. A D gene is named only where the DNA matches it firmly. Only some rows state a clone size, as once, few, many or a class for expanded clones.

clone_size j_call d_call v_call cdr3_aa cdr3_nt
- TRBJ1-2 TRBD1 TRBV9 CASSPRQGGYYGYTF TGTGCCAGCAGCCCAAGACAGGGAGGTTACTATGGCTACACCTTC
- TRBJ2-1 TRBD2 TRBV3-1/TRBV3-2 CASSQDSLAGGPGDEQFF TGTGCCAGCAGCCAAGATAGTCTAGCGGGGGGGCCTGGGGATGAGCAGTTCTTC
- TRBJ2-2 - TRBV5-1 CASSLGSQGNTGELFF TGCGCCAGCAGCTTGGGTAGTCAGGGAAACACCGGGGAGCTGTTTTTT
once TRBJ1-5 - TRBV5-1 CASSPGHPRGNQPQHF TGCGCCAGCAGCCCGGGACACCCGAGGGGCAATCAGCCCCAGCATTTT
few TRBJ1-2 - TRBV18 CASSPPLSAGAGYTF TGTGCCAGCTCACCACCGCTCTCGGCAGGGGCTGGCTACACCTTC
- TRBJ1-4 TRBD1 TRBV28 CASRNRGGQEKLFF TGTGCCAGTAGAAACAGGGGAGGACAAGAAAAACTGTTTTTT
once TRBJ2-2 - TRBV29-1 CSVGHRANTGELFF TGCAGCGTTGGTCACAGGGCGAACACCGGGGAGCTGTTTTTT
- TRBJ2-7 TRBD1 TRBV28 CATNSGTEYF TGTGCCACCAATTCCGGGACAGAATACTTC
- TRBJ1-6 - TRBV2 CASRYSRGNSPLHF TGTGCCAGCAGGTACAGTAGGGGGAATTCACCCCTCCACTTT
few TRBJ1-1 TRBD1 TRBV3-1/TRBV3-2 CASSQTGVGNTEAFF TGTGCCAGCAGCCAGACAGGGGTTGGGAACACTGAAGCTTTCTTT
- TRBJ2-5 - TRBV25-1 CASSRLIQETQYF TGTGCCAGCAGTCGTCTAATCCAAGAGACCCAGTACTTC
- TRBJ2-3 TRBD2 TRBV7-8 CASSSSLAGNTDTQYF TGTGCCAGCAGCTCTTCACTAGCGGGCAACACAGATACGCAGTATTTT
- TRBJ1-1 - TRBV5-1 CASSLAQLNTEAFF TGCGCCAGCAGCTTGGCACAGCTTAACACTGAAGCTTTCTTT
few TRBJ2-2 - TRBV30 CAWEPSITGELFF TGTGCCTGGGAACCTAGTATCACCGGGGAGCTGTTTTTT
- TRBJ1-1 - TRBV5-1 CASSSDSPNTEAFF TGCGCCAGCAGCTCGGACAGTCCGAACACTGAAGCTTTCTTT
- TRBJ1-1 TRBD1 TRBV28 CASTNPRDRSEAFF TGTGCCAGCACCAATCCCAGGGACAGATCTGAAGCTTTCTTT
- TRBJ2-7 - TRBV3-1/TRBV3-2 CASSLTGTIYEQYF TGTGCCAGCAGCCTGACCGGGACAATTTACGAGCAGTACTTC
- TRBJ1-1 - TRBV7-2 CASSSHREGTEAFF TGTGCCAGCAGCTCTCACAGGGAGGGTACTGAAGCTTTCTTT
once TRBJ1-4 TRBD1 TRBV7-6 CASSLVAGGNEKLFF TGTGCCAGCAGCTTAGTGGCAGGGGGTAATGAAAAACTGTTTTTT
- TRBJ2-1 TRBD2 TRBV5-4 CASSVDSGRSYNEQFF TGTGCCAGCAGCGTTGACAGCGGGAGGTCTTACAATGAGCAGTTCTTC
- TRBJ2-7 - TRBV19 CASSISGPYEQYF TGTGCCAGTAGTATCTCAGGGCCCTACGAGCAGTACTTC
- TRBJ1-2 - TRBV5-1 CASSLDNRAGYTF TGCGCCAGCAGCTTGGATAACAGGGCTGGCTACACCTTC
- TRBJ1-2 - TRBV12-5 CASGSSSYGYTF TGTGCTAGTGGGAGTTCTTCCTATGGCTACACCTTC
- TRBJ2-3 TRBD2 TRBV19 CASSIGLAGATDTQYF TGTGCCAGTAGTATTGGCCTAGCGGGGGCCACAGATACGCAGTATTTT
- TRBJ2-7 - TRBV5-4 CASSLGTISSEQYF TGTGCCAGCAGCTTGGGGACTATCTCTTCCGAGCAGTACTTC
- TRBJ2-5 TRBD2 TRBV7-2 CASSFNLAGGPETQYF TGTGCCAGCAGCTTCAATCTAGCGGGGGGGCCGGAGACCCAGTACTTC
few TRBJ2-5 TRBD2 TRBV29-1 CSVQTSGEETQYF TGCAGCGTCCAGACTAGCGGAGAAGAGACCCAGTACTTC
few TRBJ2-5 - TRBV14 CASSQDGVASYQETQYF TGTGCCAGCAGCCAAGACGGAGTTGCCTCGTACCAAGAGACCCAGTACTTC
- TRBJ2-1 - TRBV3-1/TRBV3-2 CASSPLITSSYNEQFF TGTGCCAGCAGCCCCCTGATAACAAGCTCCTACAATGAGCAGTTCTTC
- TRBJ2-5 TRBD1 TRBV7-9 CASSLSTGAQETQYF TGTGCCAGCAGCTTATCTACAGGGGCGCAAGAGACCCAGTACTTC
- TRBJ2-1 - TRBV7-2 CASSTTRSSYNEQFF TGTGCCAGCAGCACAACTAGGAGCTCCTACAATGAGCAGTTCTTC
- TRBJ2-2 - TRBV7-8 CASSLEGAGELFF TGTGCCAGCAGCTTAGAAGGGGCCGGGGAGCTGTTTTTT
- TRBJ2-1 TRBD2 TRBV7-3 CASSPEGASGRRRDNEQFF TGTGCCAGCAGCCCCGAAGGTGCTAGCGGGAGAAGGAGGGACAATGAGCAGTTCTTC
- TRBJ1-5 - TRBV19 CASRNPAGSNQPQHF TGTGCCAGTAGAAATCCGGCAGGTAGCAATCAGCCCCAGCATTTT
- TRBJ2-2 - TRBV7-9 CASSLDGTRRTGELFF TGTGCCAGCAGCTTAGACGGGACTCGTCGCACCGGGGAGCTGTTTTTT
- TRBJ1-1 - TRBV5-1 CASSSVQIQGTEAFF TGCGCCAGCAGCTCGGTCCAGATTCAGGGCACTGAAGCTTTCTTT
- TRBJ2-5 - TRBV5-1 CASSLAPVIQETQYF TGCGCCAGCAGCTTGGCCCCAGTTATCCAAGAGACCCAGTACTTC
once TRBJ2-3 TRBD1 TRBV18 CASSRDRGHTDTQYF TGTGCCAGCTCACGGGACAGGGGGCACACAGATACGCAGTATTTT
- TRBJ2-5 TRBD2 TRBV4-1 CASSPAGQETQYF TGCGCCAGCAGCCCAGCGGGACAAGAGACCCAGTACTTC
- TRBJ1-1 TRBD1 TRBV30 CAWRDRAAGAFF TGTGCCTGGAGGGACAGGGCCGCGGGAGCTTTCTTT
once TRBJ2-1 - TRBV7-3 CASSPRGGSYNEQFF TGTGCCAGCAGCCCTCGAGGAGGCTCCTACAATGAGCAGTTCTTC